This TCR beta chain was documented in a study of CD8+CD57+ T cells in acquired aplastic anemia. As for the study in general: Sorting CD4+ and CD8+ cells gave DNA averaging 3.2 ug. Healthy donors averaged around 10 million reads for CD4+ cells. General study results and limits: CD8+ Simpson's diversity in patients was not significantly different from that in controls. Both patients and controls carried the same twenty-nine CD8+ CDR3 sequences.

Profiling of TCR beta VDJ combinations and CDR3 sequences used genomic DNA as template. Via MiXCR, TCRdb re-called the reads, giving one row per CDR3 protein. The sample yields some 180,000 distinct CDR3 sequences, approximately 49% seen once. As to this clonotype: Its antigen is still unknown. A much larger clone differs from this one at a single base, so this may be a read error.

Losses at the gene ends were 0 bases for V and 6 bases for J; bases not matched to a gene: 7. CDR1 is SGHTA, CDR2 FQGNSA, per germline. CDR3 length: 16 residues. This TCR came from a human donor in good health. The sequencing sample was made of sorted CD4+, CD8+, or CD8+CD57+ T cells (not recorded which) from PBMCs. The chain carries TRBV7-2 and TRBJ2-3; 9 bases align to TRBD2. CDR3 coding DNA: TGTGCCAGCAGCTTAGCGCTGGCGGGAGGGATGGATACGCAGTATTTT. Translating it yields CASSLALAGGMDTQYF.